The sample holds one count of the clone carrying this TCR beta chain. This record comes from a study of blood T cell repertoires in COVID-19. Germline V lookup: CDR1 MNHEY, CDR2 SMNVEV (reference sequence). The CDR3 spans 14 residues. Trimming shortened V by 3 bases and J by 11 bases, and 14 bases separated the two germline ends. Repertoires were generated with immunoSEQ multiplex PCR, while TCRdb's copy carries only in-frame clones and drops some. The sample consists of a few hundred thousand clones, 85% to 90% of them appearing once. This chain uses TRBV27 with TRBJ1-6, with D uncertain. The sequence was collected from a man aged 18 to 35 with active or convalescent COVID-19. The sequencing input was peripheral blood. The CDR3 sequence is CASSFATFGTPLHF. Written as DNA, the CDR3 is TGTGCCAGCAGTTTCGCCACCTTCGGGACACCCCTCCACTTT.